This T cell receptor (beta chain) was identified during a study of STAT3 mutations in large granular lymphocyte leukemia. General observations from the study: Every T-LGLL patient had at least one immunodominant TCRbeta clonotype.

These receptors are not linked to any known antigen. Sequencing was performed with immunoSEQ multiplex PCR; in TCRdb, only in-frame clones are kept and a portion is missing. The repertoire has approximately 42,000 clones, about 81% of them found once; the top ten carry 0.43%. The sequenced sample consisted of PBMCs. Receptors originate from a human donor with T large granular lymphocyte leukemia. Some clones in this sample may be carry-over from other donors' samples.

This clone was seen a handful of times. The gene calls are TRBV6-5 and TRBJ1-3; weak D call: TRBD1 (5 bases). Germline lookup yields CDR1 MNHEY and CDR2 SVGAGI. The CDR3 totals 15 residues. V lost 4 bases to trimming and J lost 0 bases, with 10 bases between them. The CDR3 region has the DNA TGTGCCAGCAGTTTCGGGGCGGGCTCTGGAAACACCATATATTTT. The encoded protein is CASSFGAGSGNTIYF.